This T cell receptor (beta chain) was sequenced in a study of cytomegalovirus exposure and HLA in healthy donors. Germline values: CDR1 SQVTM, CDR2 ANQGSEA. V gave up 6 bases and J gave up 0 bases; unmatched junction bases: 6. The CDR3 totals 15 residues. PCR primers comprised 60 Vbeta and 13 Jbeta primers. Original data processing: Roughly 12 million shared chains were among 80 million or so unique TCR beta chains counted in a later analysis. Data came from immunoSEQ multiplex PCR; TCRdb stores just in-frame clones and leaves some out. D and trimming were read from the DNA, whereas the V and J calls and clone size are those reported in that table. Found here are 200,000 to 250,000 clones, around 80% of them singletons; the top ten hold under 0.8%.

The sequence was obtained from a man aged 18 to 29 in good health and CMV-seronegative. The rearrangement uses TRBV29-1 and TRBJ2-1, with 9 bases lining up with TRBD2. Sequenced: PBMCs. The chain's CDR3 is CSVGTSPSSYNEQFF. Written as DNA, the CDR3 is TGCAGCGTCGGGACTAGCCCAAGCTCCTACAATGAGCAGTTCTTC.